A selection of T cell receptor beta chains follows, all from one sample in a study of breast tumors, draining lymph nodes, adjacent tissues. TCRdb fed the multiplex PCR reads into MiXCR, producing one record per CDR3 protein. The table includes around 16,000 distinct CDR3 sequences, approximately 51% detected once. Sequenced: tumor-adjacent breast tissue. Receptor source: a female donor with breast cancer. Some clones in this sample may be carry-over from other donors' samples. Each CDR3 is given with its conserved first and last residue. The D gene is left open where the match is weak. Some rows have no size entry. The others give once, few or many, or a class for an expanded clone.

D	size	J	V	CDR3	DNA
TRBD1	medium-sized	TRBJ1-6	TRBV12-3/TRBV12-4	CASSLGQGVNSPLHF	TGTGCCAGCAGTTTGGGACAGGGTGTCAATTCACCCCTCCACTTT
TRBD2	many	TRBJ2-3	TRBV6-6	CASSHSGTSGDTQYF	TGTGCCAGCAGTCACTCTGGGACTAGCGGTGATACGCAGTATTTT
-	many	TRBJ1-6	TRBV30	CAWSVGSNSPLHF	TGTGCCTGGAGTGTAGGGTCGAATTCACCCCTCCACTTT
-	-	TRBJ2-1	TRBV4-3	CASSQEGGGDEQFF	TGCGCCAGCAGCCAAGAAGGGGGGGGCGATGAGCAGTTCTTC
TRBD2	-	TRBJ2-3	TRBV7-9	CASSYGTSGDTQYF	TGTGCCAGCAGCTACGGGACTAGCGGGGATACGCAGTATTTT
-	-	TRBJ2-3	TRBV5-4	CASSLQGGATDTQYF	TGTGCCAGCAGCCTACAGGGCGGGGCCACAGATACGCAGTATTTT
TRBD2	-	TRBJ2-1	TRBV29-1	CSVDGLAGGSNEQFF	TGCAGCGTCGACGGACTAGCGGGGGGAAGCAATGAGCAGTTCTTC
TRBD2	-	TRBJ2-3	TRBV20-1	CSARTSVTDTQYF	TGCAGTGCAAGGACTAGCGTCACAGATACGCAGTATTTT
-	once	TRBJ2-5	TRBV29-1	CSVGDRRETQYF	TGCAGCGTTGGCGACAGGCGGGAGACCCAGTACTTC
TRBD2	many	TRBJ2-2	TRBV11-3	CASSLQGGTGELFF	TGTGCCAGCAGCTTACAGGGAGGGACCGGGGAGCTGTTTTTT
-	many	TRBJ1-5	TRBV6-5	CASRPTRDSNQPQHF	TGTGCCAGCAGACCCACCCGGGACAGCAATCAGCCCCAGCATTTT
TRBD2	-	TRBJ2-1	TRBV12-3/TRBV12-4	CASSLGLAINHEQFF	TGTGCCAGCAGTTTGGGACTAGCTATAAACCATGAGCAGTTCTTC
-	-	TRBJ2-7	TRBV29-1	CSVVGQDGTYEQYF	TGCAGCGTTGTGGGGCAGGATGGAACCTACGAGCAGTACTTC
-	many	TRBJ1-4	TRBV5-8	CASGLQGNEKLFF	TGTGCCAGCGGATTGCAGGGAAATGAAAAACTGTTTTTT
-	many	TRBJ2-2	TRBV4-3	CASSLRPGPQTGELFF	TGCGCCAGCAGCCTGCGCCCGGGACCACAGACCGGGGAGCTGTTTTTT
-	-	TRBJ2-7	TRBV2	CASKEGYEQYF	TGTGCCAGCAAAGAGGGGTACGAGCAGTACTTC
-	medium-sized	TRBJ2-5	TRBV5-1	CASSLDRTARETQYF	TGCGCCAGCAGCTTGGATAGGACTGCGAGGGAGACCCAGTACTTC
TRBD2	-	TRBJ2-7	TRBV10-1	CASSDGTSGEQYF	TGCGCCAGCAGTGACGGGACTAGCGGCGAGCAGTACTTC
-	-	TRBJ1-2	TRBV11-2	CASSLDFQGRYGYTF	TGTGCCAGCAGCTTAGATTTCCAGGGAAGATATGGCTACACCTTC
TRBD2	-	TRBJ2-3	TRBV15	CATSSLGLGGTDTQYF	TGTGCCACCAGCAGTTTGGGGTTGGGGGGGACAGATACGCAGTATTTT
-	-	TRBJ2-7	TRBV9	CASSVEAVTYEQYF	TGTGCCAGCAGCGTAGAGGCGGTAACCTACGAGCAGTACTTC
TRBD2	-	TRBJ2-1	TRBV7-9	CASSHTGTRHANEQFF	TGTGCCAGCAGCCACACCGGGACTAGGCATGCCAATGAGCAGTTCTTC
TRBD2	medium-sized	TRBJ2-3	TRBV7-3	CASSSGLAGGTQYF	TGTGCCAGCAGCAGCGGACTAGCGGGCGGTACGCAGTATTTT
TRBD2	many	TRBJ2-5	TRBV7-2	CASSKDLAGGRETQYF	TGTGCCAGCAGCAAAGACCTAGCGGGAGGTCGAGAGACCCAGTACTTC
TRBD1	few	TRBJ1-1	TRBV29-1	CSVRDRGGTEAFF	TGCAGCGTCAGGGACAGGGGAGGCACTGAAGCTTTCTTT
-	many	TRBJ1-2	TRBV3-1	CASSRPTHGYTF	TGTGCCAGCTCCCGGCCAACACATGGCTACACCTTC
TRBD1	-	TRBJ2-7	TRBV6-6	CASRHNRGREQYF	TGTGCCAGCAGACACAACAGGGGGCGAGAGCAGTACTTC
-	medium-sized	TRBJ2-7	TRBV7-6	CASSLSVNGYEQYF	TGTGCCAGCAGCTTAAGTGTTAACGGCTACGAGCAGTACTTC
TRBD2	medium-sized	TRBJ2-7	TRBV20-1	CSARDQLTSGSEDEQYF	TGCAGTGCTAGAGACCAACTGACTAGCGGGAGCGAGGACGAGCAGTACTTC
TRBD2	many	TRBJ2-7	TRBV5-8	CASSLEGTRAGEQYF	TGTGCCAGCAGCTTGGAGGGGACTAGGGCCGGCGAGCAGTACTTC
-	many	TRBJ1-1	TRBV20-1	CSASGQGGTEAFF	TGCAGTGCTAGCGGTCAAGGGGGGACTGAAGCTTTCTTT
-	-	TRBJ2-5	TRBV29-1	CQLTTGLGQETQYF	TGCCAGCTCACCACCGGTTTGGGCCAAGAGACCCAGTACTTC
-	-	TRBJ2-5	TRBV12-5	CASGAGGGEETQYF	TGTGCTAGTGGAGCCGGAGGCGGGGAAGAGACCCAGTACTTC
-	-	TRBJ2-5	TRBV5-1	CASSLAITVDETQYF	TGCGCCAGCAGCTTAGCCATAACGGTGGACGAGACCCAGTACTTC
-	-	TRBJ1-2	TRBV29-1	CSVEGTPNNYGYTF	TGCAGCGTTGAGGGGACTCCTAATAACTATGGCTACACCTTC
TRBD2	-	TRBJ2-1	TRBV7-9	CASSGTSGPYNEQFF	TGTGCCAGCAGCGGGACTAGCGGACCCTACAATGAGCAGTTCTTC
-	-	TRBJ1-5	TRBV2	CASRRGQTSNQPQHF	TGTGCCAGCAGGAGGGGCCAGACTAGCAATCAGCCCCAGCATTTT
-	medium-sized	TRBJ2-7	TRBV4-2	CASSQDYEQYF	TGTGCCAGCAGCCAAGACTACGAGCAGTACTTC
-	medium-sized	TRBJ2-7	TRBV2	CASSESTRSNEQYF	TGTGCCAGCAGTGAGTCCACCCGCTCCAACGAGCAGTACTTC
TRBD2	many	TRBJ2-5	TRBV7-2	CASSLGASGRARETQYF	TGTGCCAGCAGCTTAGGAGCTAGCGGGAGGGCCCGAGAGACCCAGTACTTC
TRBD2	few	TRBJ2-1	TRBV5-1	CASSLGLAGGQGSNEQFF	TGCGCCAGCAGCTTGGGACTAGCGGGAGGCCAGGGGTCCAATGAGCAGTTCTTC
-	many	TRBJ1-2	TRBV5-6	CASSLSAVWQGNYGYTF	TGTGCCAGCAGCTTGTCCGCAGTGTGGCAGGGCAACTACGGCTACACCTTC
-	many	TRBJ2-1	TRBV12-5	CASGLDNEQFF	TGTGCTAGTGGTTTGGACAATGAGCAGTTCTTC
-	-	TRBJ2-1	TRBV5-1	CASSLATHNDQFF	TGCGCCAGTAGCTTGGCGACCCACAATGACCAGTTCTTC
-	medium-sized	TRBJ1-5	TRBV4-3	CASSQDINQPQHF	TGCGCCAGCAGCCAAGATATCAATCAGCCCCAGCATTTT
TRBD1	-	TRBJ1-2	TRBV7-6	CASSVDRGREGYTF	TGTGCCAGCAGTGTGGACAGGGGGCGGGAGGGCTACACCTTC
TRBD2	-	TRBJ2-1	TRBV12-3/TRBV12-4	CASSSSGSRAYNEQFF	TGTGCCAGCAGCTCCAGCGGGAGTCGTGCTTACAATGAGCAGTTCTTC
-	once	TRBJ1-2	TRBV11-2	CASSLDGYGYTF	TGTGCCAGCAGCTTGGACGGCTATGGCTACACCTTC
-	-	TRBJ1-1	TRBV19	CASSIGRDTEAFF	TGTGCCAGTAGTATTGGTCGGGACACTGAAGCTTTCTTT
-	many	TRBJ1-2	TRBV11-2	CASSLRGTNYGYTF	TGTGCCAGCAGCTTAAGGGGAACCAACTATGGCTACACCTTC